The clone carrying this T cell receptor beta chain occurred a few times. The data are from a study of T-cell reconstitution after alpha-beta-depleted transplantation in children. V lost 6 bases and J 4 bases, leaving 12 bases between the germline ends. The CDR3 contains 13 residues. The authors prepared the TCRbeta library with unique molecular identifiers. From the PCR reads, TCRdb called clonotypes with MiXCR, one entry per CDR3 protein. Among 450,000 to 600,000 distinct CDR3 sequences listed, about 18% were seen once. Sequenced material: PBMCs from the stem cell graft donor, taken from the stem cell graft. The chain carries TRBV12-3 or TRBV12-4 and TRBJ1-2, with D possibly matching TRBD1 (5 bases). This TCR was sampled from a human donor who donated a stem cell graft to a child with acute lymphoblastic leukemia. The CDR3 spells CASSSGYGYGYTF. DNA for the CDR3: TGTGCCAGCAGCTCAGGGTATGGCTATGGCTACACCTTC.